The 28 T cell receptor beta chains below come from one sample, sequenced in a study of blood T cell repertoires in COVID-19 (TCRdb year 2020). The library was obtained by the immunoSEQ multiplex PCR assay. Held by TCRdb, this immuneACCESS table contains in-frame sequences only and omits some clones. Under half of the omission traces to an unresolved V gene where checked; the cause of the rest is unknown. Within this sample are 150,000 to 250,000 clones, with roughly four fifths of them counted one time only. The biggest ten clones account for over 9.5% of the sample. Sequenced input: PBMCs or T cells enriched from blood (not recorded which). The source of these receptors is a man aged 40-50 years who had recovered from COVID-19.

J is TRBJ1-1 and V is TRBV5-4; 11 positions agree with TRBD1. The CDR3 is made up of 14 amino acids. J was trimmed by 5 bases and V by 2 bases; bases with no gene match: 2. CDR1 and CDR2 from the germline V gene are SGHNT and YYREEE (reference sequence). CDR3 amino acids: CASSFGTGGTEAFF. CDR3 DNA sequence: TGTGCCAGCAGCTTCGGGACAGGGGGGACTGAAGCTTTCTTT.

This clone was counted once. The chain joins TRBV18 to TRBJ2-7, with D perhaps TRBD1 (6 bases). CDR1 and CDR2 from the germline V gene are KGHSH and LQKENI. V lost 3 bases and J lost 2, with 8 bases in between. This CDR3 has 13 residues. The CDR3 DNA reads TGTGCCAGCTCACCCTGGACAGCCTACGAGCAGTACTTC. Its protein product is CASSPWTAYEQYF.

J is TRBJ2-7 and V is TRBV6-2 or TRBV6-3; D remains unclear. The CDR3 runs to 15 residues. Germline CDR1 and CDR2: MNHEY and SVGEGT. The V end lost 4 bases, the J end lost 3 bases, and 16 bases lay between the germline ends. CDR3 residues: CASSSSSWAFYEQYV. The CDR3 DNA reads TGTGCCAGCAGTTCGTCGTCGTGGGCATTCTACGAGCAGTACGTC.

The genes are TRBV5-1 and TRBJ2-5; TRBD1 matches at 7 bases. The CDR3 totals 14 residues. J gave up 2 bases and V 1 base, and 2 bases lay outside the gene matches. The germline V gene encodes CDR1 SGHRS and CDR2 YFSETQ. The CDR3 here is CASSLSRGQETQYF. CDR3 in DNA: TGCGCCAGCAGCTTGAGCAGGGGGCAAGAGACCCAGTACTTC.

The chain uses TRBV6-2 or TRBV6-3 and TRBJ2-1; 7 bases map to TRBD2. CDR3 length: 14 amino acids. Trimming removed 6 bases from V and 3 bases from J; junction bases left unmatched: 5. In germline, CDR1 is MNHEY, CDR2 SVGEGT. In DNA form, the CDR3 reads TGTGCCAGCAGCATCGGGACTAACTACAATGAGCAGTTCTTC. Protein product: CASSIGTNYNEQFF.

The chain links TRBV19 to TRBJ1-5, with D tentatively TRBD1 (6 bases). Trimming stripped 6 bases from V and 9 bases from J, with 12 bases between. The CDR3 is 12 amino acids. Germline V lookup: CDR1 LNHDA, CDR2 SQIVND (reference sequence). The DNA for the CDR3 is TGTGCCAGTAGGACTCAGGGGCGGCCCCAGCATTTT. It encodes CASRTQGRPQHF.

This chain's CDR3 is CASSLGGSGDTQYF. DNA of the CDR3: TGTGCCAGCAGCTTAGGCGGGAGCGGGGATACGCAGTATTTT. The V call is TRBV7-6, the J call TRBJ2-3, with 7 bases lining up with TRBD2. The germline gives CDR1 SGHVS, CDR2 FNYEAQ. J gave up 6 bases and V 1 base, and 4 bases lay outside the gene matches. The CDR3 spans 14 residues.

The genes are TRBV10-2 and TRBJ1-1; no clear D gene. CDR1 WSHSY and CDR2 SAAADI come from the germline V gene. The CDR3 totals 13 residues. V was clipped by 9 bases and J by 5 bases, with 16 bases between them. This chain's CDR3 is CASFQLETTEAFF. In nucleotides, the CDR3 is TGCGCCAGTTTCCAGCTGGAGACGACTGAAGCTTTCTTT.

In its sample, this clone was seen once. The chain recombines TRBV7-6 with TRBJ1-1, with 9 nucleotides matching TRBD1. The CDR3 covers 15 residues. With 4 bases clipped from V and 5 bases from J, the junction kept 8 bases outside the gene matches. Germline V gene sequence: CDR1 SGHVS, CDR2 FNYEAQ. CDR3 protein: CASSWGDREETEAFF. In nucleotides, the CDR3 is TGTGCCAGCAGCTGGGGGGACAGGGAAGAAACTGAAGCTTTCTTT. The complete variable domain, with remaining parts taken from reference TRBV7-6 and TRBJ1-1, reads GAGVSQSPRYKVTKRGQDVALRCDPISGHVSLYWYRQALGQGPEFLTYFNYEAQQDKSGLPNDRFSAERPEGSISTLTIQRTEQRDSAMYRCASSWGDREETEAFFGQGTRLTVV.

This chain joins TRBV2 and TRBJ2-3; 7 nucleotides line up with TRBD2. The CDR3 runs 15 residues. The V gene end was trimmed by 7 bases and the J gene end by 1 base; junction bases not matched to a gene: 8. CDR1 and CDR2 from the germline V gene are SNHLY and FYNNEI. The CDR3 reads CASISWLAGTDTQYF. The CDR3 DNA reads as TGTGCCAGCATCTCGTGGCTAGCGGGCACAGATACGCAGTATTTT.

V usage is TRBV6-1 and J usage is TRBJ2-7, with D tentatively TRBD1 (6 bases). The V end lost 2 bases, the J end lost 3 bases, and 17 bases lay between the germline ends. The germline CDR1 and CDR2 sequences are MNHNS and SASEGT. CDR3 length: 16 residues. The CDR3 sequence is CASSERAGATYYEQYF. Written as DNA, the CDR3 is TGTGCCAGCAGTGAAAGGGCAGGGGCGACTTACTACGAGCAGTACTTC.

This clone was counted a few times. In DNA form, the CDR3 reads TGTGCCAGCAGCGTAGAAGGGGTTGGGTCCTACAATGAGCAGTTCTTC. Protein product: CASSVEGVGSYNEQFF. The V call is TRBV9, the J call TRBJ2-1, with a weak D call TRBD1 (5 bases). CDR1 and CDR2 (germline): SGDLS, YYNGEE. The germline V and J ends were trimmed by 0 bases and 1 base, with 11 bases remaining between them. The CDR3 loop spans 16 amino acids.

The J gene is TRBJ2-2, the V gene TRBV5-1; no clear D gene. This CDR3 has 13 amino acids. From germline, CDR1 is SGHRS and CDR2 YFSETQ. V was cut by 1 base and J by 2 bases, with 3 bases left in between. The CDR3, as DNA: TGCGCCAGCAGCTTGCTCAACACCGGGGAGCTGTTTTTT. Encoded protein: CASSLLNTGELFF.

A single count supports this clone. This chain joins TRBV27 and TRBJ1-1; 9 nucleotides line up with TRBD1. After removal of 5 bases from V and 1 base from J, the junction contained 5 bases not matched to a gene. The length of the CDR3 is 15 residues. From germline, CDR1 is MNHEY and CDR2 SMNVEV (reference sequence). The CDR3 loop reads CASSGLDRGNTEAFF. The CDR3 coding sequence is TGTGCCAGCAGTGGGTTGGACAGGGGGAACACTGAAGCTTTCTTT.

J is TRBJ2-1 and V is TRBV27; D not resolved. V gave up 2 bases and J gave up 0 bases, with 8 bases separating them. This CDR3 has 15 amino acids. The V gene's germline CDR1 is MNHEY and CDR2 SMNVEV (reference sequence). The CDR3 DNA follows: TGTGCCAGCAGTTTACAGGCCACCTCCTACAATGAGCAGTTCTTC. Its protein product is CASSLQATSYNEQFF.

This chain connects TRBV2 to TRBJ1-5; maybe TRBD1 (5 bases). The CDR3 sequence is 16 residues long. With 8 bases removed from V and 2 bases from J, the gap between germline ends came to 19 bases. The V gene's germline CDR1 is SNHLY and CDR2 FYNNEI. In nucleotides, the CDR3 is TGTGCCAGCGGGGGGTACAGCTTGCCTCGCAATCAGCCCCAGCATTTT. Translation: CASGGYSLPRNQPQHF.

Comments on this clone: An end of the junction does not agree with germline; a read error may underlie this. V is TRBV7-7 and J is TRBJ2-1, with 10 bases that match TRBD2. Looked up from germline, CDR1 is SSHAT and CDR2 is FNYEAQ (reference sequence). The CDR3 extends over 15 amino acids. Here the CDR3 DNA reads TGTGCTAGCAGCTTAGGACTAGCGGCCTACAATGAGCAGTTCTTC. This translates into CASSLGLAAYNEQFF.

V gene TRBV24-1 combines with J gene TRBJ2-2; D remains ambiguous. The V gene's germline CDR1 is KGHDR and CDR2 SFDVKD. V was trimmed by 5 bases and J by 0 bases, leaving 9 bases between them. The CDR3 runs to 15 residues. CDR3 DNA sequence: TGTGCCACCAGTGTCCAGGCCGCGAACACCGGGGAGCTGTTTTTT. Protein product: CATSVQAANTGELFF.

The V call is TRBV6-5, the J call TRBJ1-1, with D possibly being TRBD1 (5 bases). The germline CDR1 and CDR2 sequences are MNHEY and SVGAGI. The CDR3 sequence is 13 residues long. V was pared by 7 bases and J by 5 bases, with 14 bases between. Written as DNA, the CDR3 is TGTGCCAGCAAAGTGGGTACAGGAACTGAAGCTTTCTTT. Translated: CASKVGTGTEAFF.

The V gene is TRBV10-3, the J gene TRBJ2-7, with D possibly being TRBD1 (6 bases). Trimming took off 4 bases at V and 0 bases at J, with 7 bases between the two ends. From germline, CDR1 is ENHRY and CDR2 SYGVKD. The CDR3 covers 13 residues. The CDR3 region is CAISGQVSYEQYV. For the CDR3, the DNA is TGTGCCATCAGTGGACAGGTCTCCTACGAGCAGTACGTC.

The chain recombines TRBV4-3 with TRBJ2-5; 14 positions match TRBD2. There are 20 residues in the CDR3. Losses at the gene ends were 1 base for V and 4 bases for J; bases not matched to a gene: 14. Germline CDR1 LGHNA, CDR2 YSLEER. The CDR3 protein is CASSQGGTSGRKGFGETQYF. The CDR3 nucleotides are TGCGCCAGCAGCCAAGGGGGGACTAGCGGGAGAAAAGGATTCGGAGAGACCCAGTACTTC.

The sample holds one count of this clone. In DNA form, the CDR3 reads TGTGCCTGGGACGGACTAGCGGGAGTGGAGACCCAGTACTTC. Amino acid sequence: CAWDGLAGVETQYF. The chain uses TRBV30 and TRBJ2-5; TRBD2 aligns across 13 bases. The CDR3 has 14 residues. Per germline, CDR1 GTSNPN and CDR2 SVGIG (reference sequence). With 5 bases clipped from V and 5 bases from J, the junction kept 5 bases outside the gene matches.

The chain recombines TRBV9 with TRBJ2-1; 7 nucleotides match TRBD1. The junction had 6 bases not matched to a gene; V was cut back by 0 bases and J by 6 bases. The CDR3 covers 15 residues. The V gene's germline CDR1 is SGDLS and CDR2 YYNGEE. As DNA, the CDR3 is TGTGCCAGCAGCGTAGCTTCACAGGGGAGCAATGAGCAGTTCTTC. It specifies CASSVASQGSNEQFF.

This clone has only one observation. The rearrangement links TRBV7-8 to TRBJ1-5; the match to TRBD1 covers 10 bases. The CDR3 is 16 amino acids. V shed 0 bases and J 6 bases; nucleotides not matched to a gene: 5. Germline V gene sequence: CDR1 SGHVS, CDR2 FQNEAQ. CDR3: CASSLALTGGIQPQHF. Written as DNA, the CDR3 is TGTGCCAGCAGCTTAGCACTGACAGGGGGCATTCAGCCCCAGCATTTT.

The J gene is TRBJ2-1, the V gene TRBV6-6; D is possibly TRBD2 (6 bases). V was pared by 4 bases and J by 4 bases, with 11 bases between. CDR1 MNHNY and CDR2 SVGAGI come from the germline V gene (reference sequence). The CDR3 totals 14 residues. The CDR3 region has the DNA TGTGCCAGCAGTTCCGCCGGGGGATACAATGAGCAGTTCTTC. Residues: CASSSAGGYNEQFF.

The V and J genes are TRBV7-2 and TRBJ1-2, with D possibly being TRBD1 (5 bases). V lost 6 bases to trimming and J lost 2 bases, with 10 bases between them. Germline lookup yields CDR1 SGHTA and CDR2 FQGNSA. This CDR3 is 13 amino acids long. The CDR3 nucleotides read TGTGCCAGCAGGTCGACAGCAAACTATGGCTACACCTTC. It specifies CASRSTANYGYTF.

This chain connects TRBV5-1 to TRBJ2-1; 9 bases align to TRBD2. V trimming: 1 base; J trimming: 1 base; junction bases outside the gene matches: 9. Germline values: CDR1 SGHRS, CDR2 YFSETQ. The CDR3 length is 18 residues. The CDR3 region has the DNA TGCGCCAGCAGCTTGCGGCTAGCGGGAAGTATATCCTACAATGAGCAGTTCTTC. Protein: CASSLRLAGSISYNEQFF.

The chain joins TRBV29-1 to TRBJ2-1; 11 positions agree with TRBD2. The CDR3 contains 13 residues. V was clipped by 5 bases and J by 11 bases; unmatched bases: 8. CDR1 and CDR2 (germline): SQVTM, ANQGSEA. CDR3 sequence reads: CSVTSGSGFQQFF. The CDR3 nucleotides read TGCAGCGTTACTAGCGGGAGTGGCTTCCAGCAGTTCTTC.